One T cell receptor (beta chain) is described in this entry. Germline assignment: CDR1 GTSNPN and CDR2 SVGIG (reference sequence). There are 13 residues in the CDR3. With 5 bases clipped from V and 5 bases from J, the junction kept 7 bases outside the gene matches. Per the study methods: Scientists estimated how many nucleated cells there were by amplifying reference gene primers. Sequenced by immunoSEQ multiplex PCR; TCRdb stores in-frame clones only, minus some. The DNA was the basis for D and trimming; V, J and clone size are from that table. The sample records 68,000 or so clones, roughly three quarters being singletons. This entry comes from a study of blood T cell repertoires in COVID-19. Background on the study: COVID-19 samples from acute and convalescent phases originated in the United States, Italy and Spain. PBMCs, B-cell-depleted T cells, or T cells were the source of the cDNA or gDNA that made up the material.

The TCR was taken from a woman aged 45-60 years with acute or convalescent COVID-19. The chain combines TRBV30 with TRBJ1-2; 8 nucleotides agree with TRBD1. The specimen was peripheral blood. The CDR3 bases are TGTGCCTGGTACCCCGGACAGGGATATGGCTACACCTTC. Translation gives CAWYPGQGYGYTF.